The T cell receptor (delta chain) under discussion was sequenced for a study of gamma-delta chains in newborns, infants, children. TCRdb re-processed the reads using CATT. The table shows thousands of delta-chain clones, with 5.2% occurring only once. This clone was observed a few times. The V and J ends lost 0 bases and 3 bases, in that order; junction bases with no gene match: 16. Germline V gives CDR1 GEAIGNYY, CDR2 EKD. The CDR3 length is 20 residues. This rearrangement joins TRDV2 to TRDJ1, with 12 bases matching TRDD3. Since TCRdb gives no J gene, matching the DNA to germline was used here to assign it. Input material: blood. This receptor was taken from a child who was a newborn, infant or young child, either healthy, febrile or measles-vaccinated (not recorded which). CDR3 residues: CACDTVIHARTGGYSDKLIF. The CDR3 bases are TGTGCCTGTGACACCGTGATCCACGCCCGTACTGGGGGATACTCCGATAAACTCATCTTT.